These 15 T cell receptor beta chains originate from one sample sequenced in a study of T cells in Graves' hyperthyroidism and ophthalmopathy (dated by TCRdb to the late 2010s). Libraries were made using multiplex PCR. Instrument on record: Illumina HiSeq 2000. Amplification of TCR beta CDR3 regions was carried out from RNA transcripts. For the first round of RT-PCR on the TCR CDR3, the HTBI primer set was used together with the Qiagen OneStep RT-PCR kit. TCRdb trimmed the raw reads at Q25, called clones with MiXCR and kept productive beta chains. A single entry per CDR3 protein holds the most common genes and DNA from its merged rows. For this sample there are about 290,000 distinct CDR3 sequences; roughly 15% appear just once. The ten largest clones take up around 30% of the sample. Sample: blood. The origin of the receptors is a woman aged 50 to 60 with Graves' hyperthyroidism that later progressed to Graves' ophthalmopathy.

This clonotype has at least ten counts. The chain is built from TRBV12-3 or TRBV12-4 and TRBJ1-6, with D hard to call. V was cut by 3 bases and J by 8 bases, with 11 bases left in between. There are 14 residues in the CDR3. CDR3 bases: TGTGCCAGCAGTTTTGGTTTGGTGGATTCACCCCTCCACTTT. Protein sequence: CASSFGLVDSPLHF.

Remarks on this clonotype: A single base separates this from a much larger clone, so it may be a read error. The CDR3 protein is CASRQDPWAEQYF. CDR3 coding DNA: TGTGCCAGCCGCCAAGATCCATGGGCTGAGCAGTACTTC. The chain combines TRBV4-2 with TRBJ2-7; no clear D. Germline CDR1 reads LGHNA; CDR2 reads YNFKEQ. The CDR3 sequence is 13 residues long.

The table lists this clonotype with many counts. CDR3 sequence: CASSTRQERNEQYF. The CDR3 DNA follows: TGTGCCAGCAGCACAAGGCAGGAGAGGAACGAGCAGTACTTC. V and J are TRBV6-1 and TRBJ2-7; D uncertain. Trimming removed 6 bases from V and 5 bases from J, with 17 bases in between. The germline V gene has CDR1 MNHNS and CDR2 SASEGT. The CDR3 runs to 14 residues.

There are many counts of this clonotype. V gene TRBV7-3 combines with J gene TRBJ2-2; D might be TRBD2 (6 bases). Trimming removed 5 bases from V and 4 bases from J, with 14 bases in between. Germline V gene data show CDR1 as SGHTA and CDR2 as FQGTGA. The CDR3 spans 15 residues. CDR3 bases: TGTGCCAGCAGCCCGGGACTGCGATTCACCGGGGAGCTGTTTTTT. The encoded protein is CASSPGLRFTGELFF.

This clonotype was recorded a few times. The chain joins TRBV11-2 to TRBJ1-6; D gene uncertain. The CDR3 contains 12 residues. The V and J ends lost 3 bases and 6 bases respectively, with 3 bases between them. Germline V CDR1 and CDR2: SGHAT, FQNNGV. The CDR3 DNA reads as TGTGCCAGCAGCTTCAGTAATTCACCCCTCCACTTT. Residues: CASSFSNSPLHF.

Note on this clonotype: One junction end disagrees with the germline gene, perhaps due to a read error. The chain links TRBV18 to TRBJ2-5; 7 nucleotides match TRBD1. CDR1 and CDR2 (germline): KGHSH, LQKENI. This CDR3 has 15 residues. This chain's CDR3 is CAGSPDRVVQETQYF. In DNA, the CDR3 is TGTGCCGGCTCACCTGACAGGGTGGTCCAAGAGACCCAGTACTTC.

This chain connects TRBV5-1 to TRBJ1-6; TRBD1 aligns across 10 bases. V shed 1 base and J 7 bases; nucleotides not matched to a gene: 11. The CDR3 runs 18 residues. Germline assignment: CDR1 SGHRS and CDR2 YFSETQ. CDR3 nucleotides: TGCGCCAGCAGCTTGAATTCCGGGACAGGGGCGTTAAATTCACCCCTCCACTTT. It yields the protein CASSLNSGTGALNSPLHF. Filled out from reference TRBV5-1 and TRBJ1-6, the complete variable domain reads KAGVTQTPRYLIKTRGQQVTLSCSPISGHRSVSWYQQTPGQGLQFLFEYFSETQRNKGNFPGRFSGRQFSNSRSEMNVSTLELGDSALYLCASSLNSGTGALNSPLHFGNGTRLTVT.

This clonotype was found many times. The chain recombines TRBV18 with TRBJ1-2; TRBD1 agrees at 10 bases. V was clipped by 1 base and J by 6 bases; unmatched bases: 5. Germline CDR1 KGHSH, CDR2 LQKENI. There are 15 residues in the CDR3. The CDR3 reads CASSPRDRGGHGYTF. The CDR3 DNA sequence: TGTGCCAGCTCACCACGGGACAGGGGAGGCCATGGCTACACCTTC.

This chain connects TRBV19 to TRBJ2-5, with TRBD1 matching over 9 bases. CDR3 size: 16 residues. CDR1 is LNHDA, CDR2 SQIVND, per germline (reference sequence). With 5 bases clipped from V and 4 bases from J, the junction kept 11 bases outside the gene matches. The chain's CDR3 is CASSPADRGLGETQYF. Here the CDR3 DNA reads TGTGCCAGTAGTCCTGCGGACAGGGGACTCGGAGAGACCCAGTACTTC.

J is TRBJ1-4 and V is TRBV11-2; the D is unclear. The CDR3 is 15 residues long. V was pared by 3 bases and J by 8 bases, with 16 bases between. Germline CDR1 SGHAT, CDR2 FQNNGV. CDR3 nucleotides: TGTGCCAGCAGCTTGGAACAGTCCTTGGGGGAAAAACTGTTTTTT. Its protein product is CASSLEQSLGEKLFF.

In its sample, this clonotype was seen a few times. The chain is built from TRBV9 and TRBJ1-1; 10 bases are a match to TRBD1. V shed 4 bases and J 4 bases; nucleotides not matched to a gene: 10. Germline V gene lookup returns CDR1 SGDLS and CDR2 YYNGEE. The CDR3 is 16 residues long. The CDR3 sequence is CASSTTGTGALTEAFF. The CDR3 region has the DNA TGTGCCAGCAGCACCACCGGGACAGGGGCTCTCACTGAAGCTTTCTTT.

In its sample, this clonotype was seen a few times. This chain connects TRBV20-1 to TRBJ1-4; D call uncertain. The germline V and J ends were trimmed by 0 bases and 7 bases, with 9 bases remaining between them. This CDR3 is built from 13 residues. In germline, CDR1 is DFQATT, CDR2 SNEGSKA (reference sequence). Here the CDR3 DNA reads TGCAGTGCTAGAGATTCCCTTCCTGAAAAACTGTTTTTT. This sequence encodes CSARDSLPEKLFF.

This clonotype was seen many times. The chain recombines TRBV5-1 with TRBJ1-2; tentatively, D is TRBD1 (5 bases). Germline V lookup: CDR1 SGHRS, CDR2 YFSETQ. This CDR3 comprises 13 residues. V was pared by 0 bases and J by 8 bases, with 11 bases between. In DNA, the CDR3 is TGCGCCAGCAGCTTGGAAGGGGTGGAGGGCTACACCTTC. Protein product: CASSLEGVEGYTF.

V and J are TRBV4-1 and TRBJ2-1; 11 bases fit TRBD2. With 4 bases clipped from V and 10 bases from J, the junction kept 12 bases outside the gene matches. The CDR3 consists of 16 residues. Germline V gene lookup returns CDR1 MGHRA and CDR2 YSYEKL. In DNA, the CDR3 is TGCGCCAGCAGCCGTCGGACTAGCGGGTTCCAGGAGGAGCAGTTCTTC. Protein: CASSRRTSGFQEEQFF.

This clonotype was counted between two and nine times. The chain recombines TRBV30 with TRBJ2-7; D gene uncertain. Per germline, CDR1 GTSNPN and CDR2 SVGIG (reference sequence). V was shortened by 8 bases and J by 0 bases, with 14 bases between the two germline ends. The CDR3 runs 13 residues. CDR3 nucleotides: TGTGCCCTCTGGGCGGAAAGCTCCTACGAGCAGTACTTC. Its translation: CALWAESSYEQYF. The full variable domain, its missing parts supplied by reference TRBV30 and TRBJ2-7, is SQTIHQWPATLVQPVGSPLSLECTVEGTSNPNLYWYRQAAGRGLQLLFYSVGIGQISSEVPQNLSASRPQDRQFILSSKKLLLSDSGFYLCALWAESSYEQYFGPGTRLTVT.